This T cell receptor beta chain was profiled in a study of blood T cell repertoires in COVID-19. Looked up from germline, CDR1 is LNHNV and CDR2 is YYDKDF (reference sequence). The CDR3 runs 16 residues. V shed 1 base and J shed 2 bases, with 11 bases lying between them. Cohort placement rested on clinical history that participants reported themselves. Per the authors' pipeline: Nucleated cell number was recorded as an estimate derived from reference gene primer amplification. Profiled with immunoSEQ multiplex PCR; TCRdb holds only in-frame clones, not every one. From that table come the V and J calls and clone size; the DNA was used to work out D and trimming. The table lists a few hundred thousand clones, about 86% of them singletons.

V and J are TRBV15 and TRBJ1-4; D ambiguous. Sample: PBMCs or T cells enriched from blood (not recorded which). The clonotype originates from a man aged 50-59 years who had recovered from COVID-19. The CDR3 region is CATSRVRGATNEKLFF. The CDR3 DNA follows: TGTGCCACCAGCAGAGTACGGGGAGCTACTAATGAAAAACTGTTTTTT.